The 29 T cell receptor beta chains listed next were all sequenced from one sample in a study of human T cells and chemical hapten exposure (dated by TCRdb to 2020 to 2023). The library came from RACE. Sequenced on a NextSeq 500. The public sequencing data were trimmed at Q25 with fastp and processed into clonotypes with MiXCR by TCRdb, which kept only in-frame beta chains. Records with the same CDR3 protein are collapsed into one entry carrying the most frequent genes and DNA. This sample gives around 76,000 distinct CDR3 sequences in total; roughly 12% of them show up just once. The ten largest clones represent under 4% of the sample. What the time point label conveys for this sample: patch test 1, 2 weeks after DPC sensitization. According to the study, the label for this sample's treatment or condition signals: therapeutic diphenylcyclopropenone sensitization with weekly scalp DPC. Source: whole blood, taken in connection with sensitization to the hapten diphenylcyclopropenone (DPC). These receptors were obtained from a woman aged 55-69 years with alopecia areata. Some clones in this sample may be carry-over from other donors' samples.

A few counts support this clonotype. The chain combines TRBV29-1 with TRBJ2-7, with 7 bases identical to TRBD2. CDR3 length: 10 residues. CDR1 and CDR2 from the germline V gene are SQVTM and ANQGSEA. The ends lost 6 bases at V and 7 bases at J; junction bases unmatched: 3. CDR3 coding DNA: TGCAGCGTGGCAGCGGGGGAGCAGTACTTC. Amino acids: CSVAAGEQYF.

CDR3 loop: CSARPTPRQGAADTQYF. CDR3 nucleotides: TGCAGTGCTAGACCTACACCCCGACAGGGAGCGGCAGATACGCAGTATTTT. The chain carries TRBV20-1 and TRBJ2-3, with 7 positions matching TRBD1. V lost 2 bases, J lost 4 bases, and 15 bases stayed unmatched. The germline V gene has CDR1 DFQATT and CDR2 SNEGSKA (reference sequence). The CDR3 has 17 residues.

The chain recombines TRBV10-3 with TRBJ2-7; D unclear. Germline assignment: CDR1 ENHRY and CDR2 SYGVKD. The germline V and J ends were trimmed by 5 bases and 0 bases, with 8 bases remaining between them. CDR3 length equals 13 residues. This CDR3 is CAISRVYSYEQYF. Here the CDR3 DNA reads TGTGCCATCAGTAGGGTTTACTCCTACGAGCAGTACTTC.

In this sample, this clonotype turned up many times. The CDR3 reads CASSLEGVGNQPQHF. In nucleotides, the CDR3 is TGCGCCAGCAGCTTGGAGGGTGTGGGCAATCAGCCCCAGCATTTT. The chain uses TRBV5-1 and TRBJ1-5; D not resolved. Germline CDR1 and CDR2: SGHRS and YFSETQ. This CDR3 comprises 15 residues. Trimming stripped 0 bases from V and 2 bases from J, with 9 bases between.

This clonotype was detected many times. The rearrangement joins TRBV5-4 to TRBJ2-7; D unresolved. Germline CDR1 SGHNT, CDR2 YYREEE (reference sequence). This CDR3 contains 14 residues. V was trimmed by 3 bases and J by 5 bases, leaving 15 bases between them. This chain's CDR3 is CASSSPPGHNEQYF. The CDR3 region has the DNA TGTGCCAGCAGCTCTCCCCCCGGGCACAACGAGCAGTACTTC.

This clonotype has a count of ten or more. This CDR3 reads CSATRPLPRPTDTQYF. In nucleotides, the CDR3 is TGCAGTGCTACCCGACCACTTCCGAGGCCCACAGATACGCAGTATTTT. The chain carries TRBV20-1 and TRBJ2-3, with D unresolved. Germline V gene data show CDR1 as DFQATT and CDR2 as SNEGSKA (reference sequence). CDR3 size: 16 residues. V was trimmed by 4 bases and J by 2 bases, leaving 19 bases between them.

This clonotype was counted a few times. V usage is TRBV2 and J usage is TRBJ2-7, with D possibly called TRBD1 or TRBD2 (5 bases each). This CDR3 is 14 amino acids long. The germline V and J ends were trimmed by 8 bases and 0 bases, with 14 bases remaining between them. Germline V gene sequence: CDR1 SNHLY, CDR2 FYNNEI. CDR3 loop: CASGARDLSYEQYF. The DNA for the CDR3 is TGTGCCAGCGGGGCCCGGGACCTCTCCTACGAGCAGTACTTC. Drawing the rest from reference TRBV2 and TRBJ2-7, the complete variable domain is EPEVTQTPSHQVTQMGQEVILRCVPISNHLYFYWYRQILGQKVEFLVSFYNNEISEKSEIFDDQFSVERPDGSNFTLKIRSTKLEDSAMYFCASGARDLSYEQYFGPGTRLTVT.

V usage is TRBV2 and J usage is TRBJ1-5, with D tentatively TRBD1 (5 bases). In germline, CDR1 is SNHLY, CDR2 FYNNEI. CDR3 length: 14 residues. Trimming took off 8 bases at V and 6 bases at J, with 17 bases between the two ends. The CDR3: CASGPTGGSQPQHF. CDR3 nucleotides: TGTGCCAGCGGTCCCACCGGGGGGAGTCAGCCCCAGCATTTT.

The sample holds many counts of this clonotype. The chain combines TRBV30 with TRBJ1-6; D is undetermined. The CDR3 is made up of 15 amino acids. Looked up from germline, CDR1 is GTSNPN and CDR2 is SVGIG (reference sequence). V lost 4 bases and J lost 3, with 13 bases in between. The CDR3: CAWIGNPDYNSPLHF. Written as DNA, the CDR3 is TGTGCCTGGATCGGGAACCCAGACTATAATTCACCCCTCCACTTT.

This clonotype has ten or more counts. The chain employs TRBV20-1 and TRBJ2-3; D ambiguous. CDR1 DFQATT and CDR2 SNEGSKA come from the germline V gene (reference sequence). The CDR3 sequence is 14 residues long. V was clipped by 2 bases and J by 4 bases, with 13 bases between them. CDR3 DNA: TGCAGTGCTAGACCGGGTAGTGGCGCAGATACGCAGTATTTT. As protein: CSARPGSGADTQYF.

V is TRBV30 and J is TRBJ2-1, with D uncertain. In germline, CDR1 is GTSNPN, CDR2 SVGIG (reference sequence). V was pared by 4 bases and J by 7 bases, with 8 bases between. CDR3 length: 11 residues. CDR3 DNA sequence: TGTGCCTGGAACGTGGGGAATGAGCAGTTCTTC. Amino acids: CAWNVGNEQFF.

The rearrangement joins TRBV18 to TRBJ1-5; D possibly corresponds to TRBD1 (5 bases). V was clipped by 2 bases and J by 4 bases, with 12 bases between them. The CDR3 consists of 15 residues. Germline CDR1 is KGHSH and CDR2 is LQKENI. The CDR3 bases are TGTGCCAGCTCACCAGGCGGGGGGGAAAATCAGCCCCAGCATTTT. Translating gives CASSPGGGENQPQHF.

This clonotype was observed a few times. The chain has TRBV7-9 and TRBJ2-7; D not certain. There are 11 residues in the CDR3. Germline CDR1 SEHNR, CDR2 FQNEAQ (reference sequence). Between the trimmed V and J ends, which lost 8 bases and 5 bases, there was a span of 10 bases. CDR3 loop: CASQETHEQYF. CDR3 nucleotide sequence: TGTGCCAGCCAGGAGACACACGAGCAGTACTTC.

This clonotype was counted ten times or more. One junction end does not reproduce the germline sequence, and a read error may be involved. This chain uses TRBV7-7 with TRBJ1-1, with D unresolved. The CDR3 is made up of 14 amino acids. From germline, CDR1 is SSHAT and CDR2 FNYEAQ (reference sequence). The CDR3 sequence: CASSLDEVNTEAFF. The CDR3 DNA reads TGTGCTAGCAGCTTGGACGAGGTGAACACTGAAGCTTTCTTT.

This clonotype was picked up many times. The rearrangement joins TRBV5-1 to TRBJ2-1, with D perhaps TRBD1 (6 bases). Germline V gene lookup returns CDR1 SGHRS and CDR2 YFSETQ. This CDR3 is 15 amino acids long. V dropped 6 bases and J dropped 5 bases, with 18 bases sitting between them. CDR3 DNA sequence: TGCGCCAGCACCACCCGATCCGGGGACAACAATGAGCAGTTCTTC. It encodes CASTTRSGDNNEQFF.

This clonotype was recorded a few times. The rearrangement uses TRBV7-9 and TRBJ2-3; a possible D gene is TRBD2 (6 bases). Trimming shortened V by 1 base and J by 6 bases, and 11 bases separated the two germline ends. Germline CDR1 SEHNR, CDR2 FQNEAQ (reference sequence). This CDR3 is 14 amino acids long. The chain's CDR3 is CASSLGAGFDTQYF. In DNA form, the CDR3 reads TGTGCCAGCAGCTTAGGGGCGGGGTTTGATACGCAGTATTTT.

This clonotype was observed a few times. This chain uses TRBV2 with TRBJ2-2; D is unresolved. V lost 4 bases and J 0 bases, leaving 6 bases between the germline ends. The CDR3 spans 14 residues. Looked up from germline, CDR1 is SNHLY and CDR2 is FYNNEI. Here the CDR3 DNA reads TGTGCCAGCAGTGGAATCACGAACACCGGGGAGCTGTTTTTT. The encoded protein is CASSGITNTGELFF.

At least ten counts were recorded for this clonotype. This chain links TRBV5-1 with TRBJ2-6, with D perhaps TRBD1 (5 bases). Germline-derived CDR1 and CDR2 are SGHRS and YFSETQ. V was clipped by 1 base and J by 0 bases, with 14 bases between them. CDR3 size: 18 residues. The CDR3 sequence is CASSLRGSISSGANVLTF. The CDR3 coding sequence is TGCGCCAGCAGCTTGAGGGGCTCTATTAGCTCTGGGGCCAACGTCCTGACTTTC.

The chain recombines TRBV19 with TRBJ2-3, with D unclear. The CDR3 consists of 14 residues. Trimming pared 7 bases from V and 2 bases from J, leaving 13 bases between. Looked up from germline, CDR1 is LNHDA and CDR2 is SQIVND (reference sequence). The CDR3 bases are TGTGCCAGTACCCCAGGATGGTACACAGATACGCAGTATTTT. This gives the protein CASTPGWYTDTQYF.

This clonotype has ten or more counts. The chain couples TRBV19 to TRBJ1-5; D not resolved. Per germline, CDR1 LNHDA and CDR2 SQIVND (reference sequence). The CDR3 is made up of 10 amino acids. The CDR3 nucleotides are TGTCTGGATAATTCCCAGCCCCAGCATTTT. It is translated as CLDNSQPQHF.

This clonotype has at least ten counts. The gene calls are TRBV6-5 and TRBJ2-6, with D unresolved. V was cut by 0 bases and J by 3 bases, with 3 bases left in between. The CDR3 is 14 residues long. Germline V gene sequence: CDR1 MNHEY, CDR2 SVGAGI. The CDR3 loop reads CASSYSLGANVLTF. For the CDR3, the DNA is TGTGCCAGCAGTTACTCCCTTGGGGCCAACGTCCTGACTTTC.

This clonotype was counted between two and nine times. V is TRBV27 and J is TRBJ1-5; D unresolved. Trimming stripped 2 bases from V and 5 bases from J, with 13 bases between. This CDR3 is 15 amino acids long. Germline CDR1 MNHEY, CDR2 SMNVEV (reference sequence). CDR3 DNA: TGTGCCAGCAGTTTAGAGGGTTCCTCTTATCAGCCCCAGCATTTT. The encoded protein is CASSLEGSSYQPQHF.

A remark on this clonotype: This may come from a read error, since a much larger clone is one base off. This CDR3 is CASSGQSLHTGELFF. The CDR3 coding sequence is TGTGCCAGCTCGGGACAGAGCCTACACACCGGGGAGCTGTTTTTT. V usage is TRBV2 and J usage is TRBJ2-2; 7 nucleotides align to TRBD1. The CDR3 is 15 amino acids. V trimming: 8 bases; J trimming: 3 bases; junction bases outside the gene matches: 9. The germline V gene has CDR1 SNHLY and CDR2 FYNNEI.

This clonotype was recorded many times. The chain carries TRBV4-2 and TRBJ2-2, with 8 nucleotides matching TRBD2. Germline V CDR1 and CDR2: LGHNA, YNFKEQ. The CDR3 is 15 amino acids. J gave up 6 bases and V 4 bases, and 7 bases lay outside the gene matches. The CDR3 is CASSRPGGGAGELFF. The CDR3 bases are TGTGCCAGCAGCCGCCCCGGGGGGGGTGCCGGGGAGCTGTTTTTT.

The sample holds many counts of this clonotype. The chain carries TRBV3-1 and TRBJ2-3; the D is unclear. The CDR3 totals 15 residues. Per germline, CDR1 LGHDT and CDR2 YNNKEL (reference sequence). V lost 2 bases to trimming and J lost 6 bases, with 15 bases between them. Here the CDR3 reads CASSQSTIAADTQYF. CDR3 bases: TGTGCCAGCAGCCAAAGTACGATCGCAGCCGATACGCAGTATTTT.

This clonotype was counted many times. The chain carries TRBV7-6 and TRBJ2-7; D may be TRBD1 (6 bases). The CDR3 has 16 amino acids. V gave up 0 bases and J gave up 2 bases, with 14 bases separating them. Per germline, CDR1 SGHVS and CDR2 FNYEAQ. Here the CDR3 DNA reads TGTGCCAGCAGCTTAGCGCAGGGGCTGCAGCCCTACGAGCAGTACTTC. It is translated as CASSLAQGLQPYEQYF. Combining the CDR3 with reference TRBV7-6 and TRBJ2-7 gives the whole variable domain GAGVSQSPRYKVTKRGQDVALRCDPISGHVSLYWYRQALGQGPEFLTYFNYEAQQDKSGLPNDRFSAERPEGSISTLTIQRTEQRDSAMYRCASSLAQGLQPYEQYFGPGTRLTVT.

This clonotype was detected a few times. The J gene is TRBJ2-1, the V gene TRBV5-1; 11 bases agree with TRBD2. The CDR3 spans 16 residues. Germline-derived CDR1 and CDR2 are SGHRS and YFSETQ. Losses at the gene ends were 4 bases for V and 4 bases for J; bases not matched to a gene: 7. The CDR3 sequence is CASSLAGGFQYNEQFF. The CDR3 bases are TGCGCCAGCAGCCTAGCGGGGGGTTTCCAGTACAATGAGCAGTTCTTC.

The sample holds a few counts of this clonotype. The chain carries TRBV7-9 and TRBJ1-1, with TRBD1 as a possible D gene (5 bases). The CDR3 covers 14 residues. V was clipped by 5 bases and J by 5 bases, with 15 bases between them. The germline CDR1 and CDR2 sequences are SEHNR and FQNEAQ (reference sequence). CDR3 sequence (DNA): TGTGCCAGCAGCCAGACTCAGGGAAGGACTGAAGCTTTCTTT. Residues: CASSQTQGRTEAFF.

This clonotype was recorded many times. The CDR3 here is CASSPGQGNLREQYF. The CDR3 region has the DNA TGTGCCAGCTCACCGGGACAGGGGAACCTCCGGGAGCAGTACTTC. The chain is built from TRBV18 and TRBJ2-7, with 10 bases that match TRBD1. Trimming took 3 bases from V and 7 from J; bases not matched to a gene: 9. CDR1 KGHSH and CDR2 LQKENI come from the germline V gene. CDR3 length: 15 amino acids.